This section outlines one TCR beta chain sequence together with its context. This clonotype was observed many times. Which antigen it targets is not known. It has no much larger one-base neighbor in the sample; base qualities were not kept. The data derive from a study of CD8 T cells in ankylosing spondylitis listed by TCRdb under 2017. At the level of the whole study: The study profiled T cell receptor beta repertoires in healthy donors and ankylosing spondylitis patients to find disease-linked TCR variants. The full study cohort comprised about 23 ankylosing spondylitis patients and 110 or so healthy donors. Samples of peripheral blood were taken, and for ankylosing spondylitis patients, synovial fluid was collected as well. Study-wide conclusions, independent of this receptor: Some motif variants were previously reported in synovial fluid and blood of reactive arthritis patients, suggesting common disease-initiation mechanisms. A TCR beta motif of about 8 highly homologous amino acid variants appeared characteristic of blood from ankylosing spondylitis patients. The disease-linked clones were reported to be significantly enriched in matched synovial fluid samples from ankylosing spondylitis patients. The disease-linked clones had a CD8+ phenotype and were found at relatively low frequencies in peripheral blood.

Deletion took 3 bases off V and 6 bases off J, with a span of 9 bases between the germline ends. The germline V gene yields SGHRS for CDR1 and YFSETQ for CDR2. Its CDR3 holds 12 amino acids, cysteine through phenylalanine. Here the CDR3 DNA is all that survives: 36 bases in frame from base 1. Sequencing relied on an Illumina HiSeq 2500. Quantitative 5'-RACE with molecular barcodes was the method used to prepare the TCR beta libraries. For the original study's pipeline: To identify disease-linked TCR variants, a new computational method was used, one built on a probabilistic model of VDJ rearrangement. In-frame beta chains were kept once TCRdb had trimmed the public reads at Q25 with fastp and called clones with MiXCR. Rows matching on CDR3 protein sequence are summarized as one entry with the most common DNA and genes. It is TCRdb's table, rather than the study itself, that gives the V and J calls and clone size. For this sample the table gives over 450,000 distinct CDR3 sequences, of which about 13% were detected only once. The ten most abundant clones make up 6.8% of the sample.

The material sequenced was blood, either unsorted or a sorted T cell fraction (not recorded which). The TCR originated in a male donor with ankylosing spondylitis. The V and J genes are TRBV5-1 and TRBJ1-2, with the D gene too uncertain to name. The DNA sequence is given as TGCGCCAGCAGCTCCACCCTGGATGGCTACACCTTC. Protein translation: CASSSTLDGYTF.